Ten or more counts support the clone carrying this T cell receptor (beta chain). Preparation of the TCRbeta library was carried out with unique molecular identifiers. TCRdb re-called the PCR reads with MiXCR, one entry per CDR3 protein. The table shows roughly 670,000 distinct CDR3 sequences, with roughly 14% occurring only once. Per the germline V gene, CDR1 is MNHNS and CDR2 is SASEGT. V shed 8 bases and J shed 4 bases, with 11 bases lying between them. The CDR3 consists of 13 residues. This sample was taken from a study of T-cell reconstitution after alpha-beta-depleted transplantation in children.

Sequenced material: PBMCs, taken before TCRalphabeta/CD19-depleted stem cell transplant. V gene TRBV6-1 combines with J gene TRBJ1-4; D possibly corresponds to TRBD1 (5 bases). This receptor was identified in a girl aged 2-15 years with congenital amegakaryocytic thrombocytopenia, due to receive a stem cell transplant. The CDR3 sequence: CASGGLINEKLFF. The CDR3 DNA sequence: TGTGCCAGCGGGGGACTGATTAATGAAAAACTGTTTTTT.